The source of this T cell receptor beta chain is a study of CD8+ T cells in alopecia areata. Germline lookup yields CDR1 GTSNPN and CDR2 SVGIG (reference sequence). Trimming left V 4 bases short and J 0 bases short, with 13 bases between. The CDR3 is 14 amino acids. PBMC-derived CD4+ and CD8+ T cells were sorted. This clone came up once. Extraction of RNA preceded its reverse transcription into cDNA, which served as the sequencing template. Repertoires were generated with immunoSEQ multiplex PCR, while TCRdb's copy carries only in-frame clones and drops some. The profile shows about 110,000 clones, approximately 59% of them singletons.

This receptor was obtained from a human donor in good health. The specimen sequenced was CD8+ T cells sorted from blood. V usage is TRBV30 and J usage is TRBJ2-7, with a tentative D call TRBD1 (5 bases). CDR3 sequence: CAWMSTGRSYEQYF. The DNA for the CDR3 is TGTGCCTGGATGTCTACAGGACGCTCCTACGAGCAGTACTTC.